The 20 T cell receptor beta chains below were found in one sample sequenced in a study of blood T cell repertoires in COVID-19. The method was immunoSEQ multiplex PCR; TCRdb's version includes in-frame clones alone and lacks a portion of them. The data show about 400,000 clones, 88% seen once. The sequencing input was PBMCs or T cells enriched from blood (not recorded which). The receptor source for this set is a woman in her thirties or forties with acute COVID-19.

In regard to this clone: Other DNA sequences in the same sample also yield this CDR3. The chain carries TRBV11-2 and TRBJ1-3; D remains ambiguous. This CDR3 comprises 12 residues. Germline V gene lookup returns CDR1 SGHAT and CDR2 FQNNGV. The V end was cut by 5 bases, the J end by 4 bases, with 6 bases between. The CDR3, as DNA: TGTGCCAGCAGCCCTTTAGGAAACACCATATATTTT. This codes for CASSPLGNTIYF.

The chain combines TRBV14 with TRBJ2-3, with 8 bases that match TRBD2. Unmatched junction bases numbered 6, after V lost 4 bases and J lost 3 bases. Germline lookup yields CDR1 SGHDN and CDR2 FVKESK. The CDR3 loop spans 15 amino acids. CDR3 region: CASSPWTSLTDTQYF. The CDR3 DNA follows: TGTGCCAGCAGCCCTTGGACTAGCCTGACAGATACGCAGTATTTT.

V gene TRBV6-5 combines with J gene TRBJ1-1; D possibly corresponds to TRBD1 (6 bases). V was clipped by 9 bases and J by 1 base, with 15 bases between them. The CDR3 is 14 amino acids. CDR1 is MNHEY, CDR2 SVGAGI, per germline. For the CDR3, the DNA is TGTGCCAGTCTCCCGGGACACGCGAACACTGAAGCTTTCTTT. This codes for CASLPGHANTEAFF.

The chain uses TRBV7-2 and TRBJ2-7; TRBD1 matches 10 bases. This CDR3 comprises 15 residues. Germline values: CDR1 SGHTA, CDR2 FQGNSA. The V gene end was trimmed by 5 bases and the J gene end by 5 bases; junction bases not matched to a gene: 9. Here the CDR3 DNA reads TGTGCCAGCAGCGTAGGACAGGGGGTGCTTAACGAGCAGTACTTC. It translates to CASSVGQGVLNEQYF.

The rearrangement links TRBV25-1 to TRBJ2-7, with D unclear. V lost 8 bases to trimming and J lost 5 bases, with 13 bases between them. This CDR3 contains 12 residues. Germline V gene data show CDR1 as MGHDK and CDR2 as SYGVNS. The CDR3 spells CASLLPCDEQYF. The CDR3 nucleotides read TGTGCCAGCCTGCTTCCCTGCGACGAGCAGTACTTC.

The chain joins TRBV24-1 to TRBJ2-2; 7 nucleotides match TRBD1. Looked up from germline, CDR1 is KGHDR and CDR2 is SFDVKD. The CDR3 is made up of 16 amino acids. Losses at the gene ends were 2 bases for V and 1 base for J; bases not matched to a gene: 3. The chain's CDR3 is CATSDWGTVNTGELFF. Written as DNA, the CDR3 is TGTGCCACCAGTGATTGGGGGACAGTGAACACCGGGGAGCTGTTTTTT.

This sequence joins TRBV2 and TRBJ1-6; D unresolved. Trimming took 5 bases from V and 10 from J, leaving 6 bases between them. The germline CDR1 and CDR2 sequences are SNHLY and FYNNEI. This CDR3 region has 11 residues. The CDR3 protein is CASSSPSPLHF. DNA of the CDR3: TGTGCCAGCAGTTCCCCGTCACCCCTCCACTTT.

The DNA for the CDR3 is TGCGCCAGCAGTGTAGGGACTTACAATGAGCAGTTCTTC. As protein: CASSVGTYNEQFF. This chain uses TRBV10-2 with TRBJ2-1, with a possible D match to TRBD2 (6 bases). Trimming removed 4 bases at V and 4 bases at J, with 8 bases between. Germline V CDR1 and CDR2: WSHSY, SAAADI. The CDR3 sequence is 13 residues long.

V gene TRBV11-2 combines with J gene TRBJ1-1; D possibly corresponds to TRBD1 (5 bases). Germline CDR1 and CDR2: SGHAT and FQNNGV. V shed 4 bases and J shed 5 bases, with 14 bases lying between them. The CDR3 runs 14 residues. Here the CDR3 DNA reads TGTGCCAGCAGCTCCCTGCGGGGGGGAACTGAAGCTTTCTTT. Translated, it gives CASSSLRGGTEAFF. Full variable domain (remainder filled in from reference TRBV11-2 and TRBJ1-1): EAGVAQSPRYKIIEKRQSVAFWCNPISGHATLYWYQQILGQGPKLLIQFQNNGVVDDSQLPKDRFSAERLKGVDSTLKIQPAKLEDSAVYLCASSSLRGGTEAFFGQGTRLTVV.

The V and J genes are TRBV2 and TRBJ1-1, with TRBD1 as a possible D gene (6 bases). In germline, CDR1 is SNHLY, CDR2 FYNNEI. V dropped 9 bases and J dropped 1 base, with 15 bases sitting between them. This CDR3 is 14 amino acids long. The CDR3 loop is CARRGGGSNTEAFF. The CDR3 region has the DNA TGTGCCAGAAGGGGAGGGGGGTCGAACACTGAAGCTTTCTTT.

The rearrangement links TRBV11-3 to TRBJ2-2; tentatively, D is TRBD2 (5 bases). The germline CDR1 and CDR2 sequences are SGHNT and YENEEA. This CDR3 has 14 amino acids. The V and J ends lost 5 bases and 6 bases respectively, with 13 bases between them. In nucleotides, the CDR3 is TGTGCCAGCAGCCCCTCCGGGGTCCCCGGGGAGCTGTTTTTT. Its protein is CASSPSGVPGELFF.

This clone was recorded once. The chain employs TRBV14 and TRBJ1-1; D unresolved. Trimming removed 1 base at V and 0 bases at J, with 9 bases between. Germline V gene sequence: CDR1 SGHDN, CDR2 FVKESK. The CDR3 is 15 residues long. Written as DNA, the CDR3 is TGTGCCAGCAGCCAAGGTGGGAGCATGAACACTGAAGCTTTCTTT. This gives the protein CASSQGGSMNTEAFF.

V gene TRBV5-1 combines with J gene TRBJ2-2; tentative D call: TRBD1 (5 bases). Trimming stripped 4 bases from V and 4 bases from J, with 11 bases between. Germline loops: CDR1 SGHRS, CDR2 YFSETQ. The CDR3 sequence is 14 residues long. In DNA, the CDR3 is TGCGCCAGCAGCCTGACAGAGTCCACCGGGGAGCTGTTTTTT. Protein product: CASSLTESTGELFF.

The gene calls are TRBV18 and TRBJ1-2; perhaps TRBD1 as D (6 bases). Per the germline V gene, CDR1 is KGHSH and CDR2 is LQKENI. The CDR3 consists of 14 residues. V dropped 1 base and J dropped 4 bases, with 10 bases sitting between them. This CDR3 reads CASSPQAGAYGYTF. The CDR3 DNA is TGTGCCAGCTCACCACAAGCGGGGGCCTATGGCTACACCTTC.

This chain links TRBV5-4 with TRBJ2-7; 9 bases map to TRBD2. Per the germline V gene, CDR1 is SGHNT and CDR2 is YYREEE (reference sequence). There are 15 residues in the CDR3. V was pared by 4 bases and J by 2 bases, with 7 bases of the junction left unmatched. The CDR3 coding sequence is TGTGCCAGCAGCCCAAGGCGGGGGGGGCCCTACGAGCAGTACTTC. Amino acid sequence: CASSPRRGGPYEQYF.

CDR3 sequence (DNA): TGTGCCAGCCGACGACGGGACAGGGACTTGGGCGAGCAATACTTC. Amino acids: CASRRRDRDLGEQYF. The gene calls are TRBV21-1 and TRBJ2-7; no check of the table's D call, TRBD1, against the DNA was made. TRBV21-1 is flagged as a pseudogene. The CDR3 contains 15 residues.

V is TRBV5-1 and J is TRBJ2-1, with D tentatively TRBD1 (5 bases). The CDR3 consists of 16 residues. Between the trimmed V and J ends, which lost 0 bases and 3 bases, there was a span of 13 bases. Germline CDR1 SGHRS, CDR2 YFSETQ. CDR3 in DNA: TGCGCCAGCAGCTTGGCCTTGACTGACAGCTACAATGAGCAGTTCTTC. Translating it yields CASSLALTDSYNEQFF.

The chain links TRBV30 to TRBJ2-3; the D is unclear. Germline V gene lookup returns CDR1 GTSNPN and CDR2 SVGIG (reference sequence). The CDR3 has 12 residues. The V end lost 6 bases, the J end lost 2 bases, and 9 bases lay between the germline ends. CDR3 nucleotide sequence: TGTGCCTGCAAGACAATCACAGATACGCAGTATTTT. Amino acids: CACKTITDTQYF. Based on the CDR3 plus reference TRBV30 and TRBJ2-3, the full variable domain is SQTIHQWPATLVQPVGSPLSLECTVEGTSNPNLYWYRQAAGRGLQLLFYSVGIGQISSEVPQNLSASRPQDRQFILSSKKLLLSDSGFYLCACKTITDTQYFGPGTRLTVL.

A single count supports this clone. The gene calls are TRBV5-1 and TRBJ1-1; weak D call: TRBD1 (6 bases). This CDR3 contains 16 residues. Germline lookup yields CDR1 SGHRS and CDR2 YFSETQ. V dropped 0 bases and J dropped 0 bases, with 12 bases sitting between them. DNA for the CDR3: TGCGCCAGCAGCTTGGCAGCGGGGGCCGTGAACACTGAAGCTTTCTTT. Residues: CASSLAAGAVNTEAFF. Based on the CDR3 plus reference TRBV5-1 and TRBJ1-1, the full variable domain is KAGVTQTPRYLIKTRGQQVTLSCSPISGHRSVSWYQQTPGQGLQFLFEYFSETQRNKGNFPGRFSGRQFSNSRSEMNVSTLELGDSALYLCASSLAAGAVNTEAFFGQGTRLTVV.

The CDR3 is CAWSYDRGAYEQYF. The CDR3 DNA sequence: TGTGCCTGGAGTTACGACAGGGGGGCCTACGAGCAGTACTTC. V is TRBV30 and J is TRBJ2-7, with TRBD1 matching 9 bases. Trimming at V came to 2 bases and at J to 2 bases, leaving 4 bases not matched to a gene. Germline loops: CDR1 GTSNPN, CDR2 SVGIG (reference sequence). This CDR3 has 14 residues.